This paragraph covers one TCR beta chain sequence. This sample is drawn from a study of preoperative IRX-2 immunotherapy in early breast cancer. CDR3 size: 16 residues. V was clipped by 0 bases and J by 5 bases; unmatched bases: 10. Germline V gene lookup returns CDR1 SGHRS and CDR2 YFSETQ. The treatment was: preoperative locoregional IRX-2 cytokine immunotherapy. Samples came from a phase Ib trial of preoperative locoregional IRX-2 cytokine immunotherapy. This table comes from immunoSEQ multiplex PCR, and its TCRdb copy is limited to in-frame clones, with some not included. This sample has fewer than 30,000 clones, with nearly 90% found just once.

V and J are TRBV5-1 and TRBJ1-2; 7 nucleotides match TRBD1. Sampling was done from a patient treated with IRX-2 immunotherapy. This clonotype originated in a human donor with breast cancer. The CDR3: CASSLDSQGVRYGYTF. As DNA, the CDR3 is TGCGCCAGCAGCTTGGATAGCCAGGGGGTTAGGTATGGCTACACCTTC.